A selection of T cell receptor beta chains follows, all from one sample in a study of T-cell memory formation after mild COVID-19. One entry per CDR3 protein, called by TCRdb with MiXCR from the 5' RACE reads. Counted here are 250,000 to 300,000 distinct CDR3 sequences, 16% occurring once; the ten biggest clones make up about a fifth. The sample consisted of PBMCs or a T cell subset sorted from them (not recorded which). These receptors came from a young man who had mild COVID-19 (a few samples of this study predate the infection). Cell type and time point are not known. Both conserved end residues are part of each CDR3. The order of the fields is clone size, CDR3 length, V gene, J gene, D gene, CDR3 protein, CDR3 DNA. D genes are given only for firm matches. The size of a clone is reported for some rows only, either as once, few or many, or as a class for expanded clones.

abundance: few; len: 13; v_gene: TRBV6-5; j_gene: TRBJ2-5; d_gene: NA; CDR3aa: CASRTGIGETQYF; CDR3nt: TGTGCCAGCAGGACGGGTATAGGAGAGACCCAGTACTTC
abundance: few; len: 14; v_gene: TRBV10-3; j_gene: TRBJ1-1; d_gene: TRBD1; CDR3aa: CAISVSGGGTEAFF; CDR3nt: TGTGCCATCAGTGTTTCAGGGGGAGGCACTGAAGCTTTCTTT
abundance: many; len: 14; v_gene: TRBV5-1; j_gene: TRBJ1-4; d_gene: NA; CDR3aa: CASSPGQLNEKLFF; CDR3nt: TGTGCCAGCAGCCCAGGACAGCTTAATGAAAAACTGTTTTTT
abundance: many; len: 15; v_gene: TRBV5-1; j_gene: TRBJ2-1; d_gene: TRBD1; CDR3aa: CASSLGTGAYNEQFF; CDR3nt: TGCGCCAGCAGCTTAGGGACAGGGGCTTACAATGAGCAGTTCTTC
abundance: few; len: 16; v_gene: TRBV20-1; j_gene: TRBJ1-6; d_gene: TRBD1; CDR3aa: CSAHPSQGAVNSPLHF; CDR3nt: TGCAGTGCCCATCCCTCACAGGGGGCGGTCAATTCACCCCTCCACTTT
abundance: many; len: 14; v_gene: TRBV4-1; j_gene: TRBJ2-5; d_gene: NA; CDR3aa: CASSQDSSRGSQYF; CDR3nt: TGCGCCAGCAGCCAAGATAGCTCCAGGGGATCCCAGTACTTC
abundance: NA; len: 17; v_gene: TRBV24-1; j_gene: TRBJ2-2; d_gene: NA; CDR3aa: CATSDGIRDMNTGELFF; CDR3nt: TGTGCCACCAGTGACGGAATCCGGGACATGAACACCGGGGAGCTGTTTTTT
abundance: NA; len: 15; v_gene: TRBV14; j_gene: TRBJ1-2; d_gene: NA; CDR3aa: CASSQIRQRRYGYTF; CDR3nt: TGTGCCAGCAGCCAAATACGCCAGCGGAGGTATGGCTACACCTTC
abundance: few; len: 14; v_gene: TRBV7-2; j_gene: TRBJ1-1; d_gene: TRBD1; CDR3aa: CASSERQGGPEAFF; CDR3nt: TGTGCCAGCAGCGAAAGACAGGGTGGCCCTGAAGCTTTCTTT
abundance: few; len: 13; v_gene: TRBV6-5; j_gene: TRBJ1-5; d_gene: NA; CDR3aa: CASSPGSGQPQHF; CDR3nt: TGTGCCAGCAGCCCCGGGAGCGGGCAGCCCCAGCATTTT
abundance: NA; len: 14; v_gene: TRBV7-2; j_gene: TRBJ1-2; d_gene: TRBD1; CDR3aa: CASSLSQGAQGYTF; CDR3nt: TGTGCCAGCAGCTTAAGTCAGGGGGCGCAAGGCTACACCTTC
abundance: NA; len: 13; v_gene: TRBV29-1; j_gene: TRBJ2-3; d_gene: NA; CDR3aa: CSVESGYGDTQYF; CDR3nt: TGCAGCGTTGAATCCGGGTACGGAGATACGCAGTATTTT
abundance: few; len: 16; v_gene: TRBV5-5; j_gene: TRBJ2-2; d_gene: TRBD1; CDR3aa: CASSRTGMVDTGELFF; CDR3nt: TGTGCCAGCAGCCGGACAGGGATGGTTGACACCGGGGAGCTGTTTTTT
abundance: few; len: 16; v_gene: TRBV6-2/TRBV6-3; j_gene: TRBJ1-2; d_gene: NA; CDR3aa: CASSYPRQTANYGYTF; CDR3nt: TGTGCCAGCAGTTACCCACGACAAACAGCTAACTATGGCTACACCTTC
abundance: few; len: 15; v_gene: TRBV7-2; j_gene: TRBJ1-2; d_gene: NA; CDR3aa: CASSLSGGTGNGYTF; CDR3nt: TGTGCCAGCAGCTTATCGGGGGGAACAGGGAATGGCTACACCTTC
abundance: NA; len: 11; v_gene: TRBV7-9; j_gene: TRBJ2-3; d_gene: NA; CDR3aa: CASRLLDTQYF; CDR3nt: TGTGCCAGCAGGCTCCTAGATACGCAGTATTTT
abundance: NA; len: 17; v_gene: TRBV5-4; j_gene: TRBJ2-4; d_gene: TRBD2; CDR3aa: CASSLFGGGLSKNIQYF; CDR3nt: TGTGCCAGCAGCTTGTTCGGCGGGGGGTTGTCCAAAAACATTCAGTACTTC
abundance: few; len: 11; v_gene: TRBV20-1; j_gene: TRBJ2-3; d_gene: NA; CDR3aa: CSAASGDTQYF; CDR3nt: TGCAGTGCCGCCTCTGGAGATACGCAGTATTTT
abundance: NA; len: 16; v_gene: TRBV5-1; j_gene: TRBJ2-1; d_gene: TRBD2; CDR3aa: CASSGTSGGAKAEQFF; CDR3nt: TGCGCCAGCAGCGGGACTAGCGGGGGGGCGAAAGCTGAGCAGTTCTTC
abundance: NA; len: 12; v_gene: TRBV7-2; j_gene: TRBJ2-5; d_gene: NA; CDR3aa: CASSQIGKTQYF; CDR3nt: TGTGCCAGCAGCCAGATAGGAAAGACCCAGTACTTC
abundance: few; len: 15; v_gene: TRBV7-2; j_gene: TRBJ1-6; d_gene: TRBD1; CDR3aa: CASSLGQGGNSPLHF; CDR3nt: TGTGCCAGCAGCCTCGGACAGGGGGGTAATTCACCCCTCCACTTT
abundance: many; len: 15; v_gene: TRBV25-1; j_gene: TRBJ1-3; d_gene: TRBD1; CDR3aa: CASSGRDRAGNTIYF; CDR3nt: TGTGCCAGCAGTGGCCGGGACAGGGCTGGAAACACCATATATTTT
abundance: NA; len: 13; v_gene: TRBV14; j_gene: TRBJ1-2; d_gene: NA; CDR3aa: CASSQGQLYGYTF; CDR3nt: TGTGCCAGCAGCCAAGGACAACTCTATGGCTACACCTTC
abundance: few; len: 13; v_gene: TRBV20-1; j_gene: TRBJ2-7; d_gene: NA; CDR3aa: CSASTGGGYEQYF; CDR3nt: TGCAGTGCTTCTACAGGGGGGGGCTACGAGCAGTACTTC
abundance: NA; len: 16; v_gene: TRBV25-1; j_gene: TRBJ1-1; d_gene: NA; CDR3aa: CASSGPLSGRFTEAFF; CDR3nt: TGTGCCAGCAGTGGCCCTCTTTCGGGGAGGTTCACTGAAGCTTTCTTT
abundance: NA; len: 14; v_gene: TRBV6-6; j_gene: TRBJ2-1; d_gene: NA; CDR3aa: CASTKTGSPNEQFF; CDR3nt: TGTGCCAGCACTAAAACAGGGTCCCCCAATGAGCAGTTCTTC
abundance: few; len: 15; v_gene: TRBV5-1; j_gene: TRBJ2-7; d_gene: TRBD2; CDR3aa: CASSATSGDSYEQYF; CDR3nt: TGCGCCAGCAGCGCAACTAGCGGGGACTCCTACGAGCAGTACTTC
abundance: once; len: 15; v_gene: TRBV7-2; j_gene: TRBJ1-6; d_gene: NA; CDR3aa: CASSLESAGNSPLHF; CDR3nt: TGTGCCAGCAGCTTAGAGTCAGCGGGGAATTCACCCCTCCACTTT
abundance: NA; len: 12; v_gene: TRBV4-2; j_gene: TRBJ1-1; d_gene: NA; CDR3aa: CASSHDHPAAFF; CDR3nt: TGTGCCAGCAGCCATGACCACCCGGCAGCTTTCTTT
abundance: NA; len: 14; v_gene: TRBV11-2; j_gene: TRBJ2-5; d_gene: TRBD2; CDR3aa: CASSGLAEQETQYF; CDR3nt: TGTGCCAGCAGTGGACTAGCAGAACAAGAGACCCAGTACTTC
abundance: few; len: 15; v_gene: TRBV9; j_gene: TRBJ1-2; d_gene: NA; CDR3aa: CASSEPNTGLGDYTF; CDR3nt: TGTGCCAGCAGCGAACCCAATACGGGCTTGGGAGACTACACCTTC
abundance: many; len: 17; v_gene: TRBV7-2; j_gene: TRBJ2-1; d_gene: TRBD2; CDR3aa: CASSFLVAGGRSNEQFF; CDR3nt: TGTGCCAGCAGCTTTCTTGTAGCGGGGGGCCGCTCAAATGAGCAGTTCTTC
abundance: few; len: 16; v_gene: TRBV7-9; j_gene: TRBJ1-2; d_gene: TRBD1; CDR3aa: CASSSSTLGTVYGYTF; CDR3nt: TGTGCCAGCAGCTCGTCCACCCTCGGGACAGTCTATGGCTACACCTTC
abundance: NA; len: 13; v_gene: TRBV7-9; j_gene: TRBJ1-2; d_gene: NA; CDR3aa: CASSPRGGDGYTF; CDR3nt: TGTGCCAGCAGCCCTCGAGGTGGGGATGGCTACACCTTC
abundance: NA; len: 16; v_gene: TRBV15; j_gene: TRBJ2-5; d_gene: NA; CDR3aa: CATSRDDGVVQETQYF; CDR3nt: TGTGCCACCAGCAGAGACGATGGAGTGGTCCAAGAGACCCAGTACTTC
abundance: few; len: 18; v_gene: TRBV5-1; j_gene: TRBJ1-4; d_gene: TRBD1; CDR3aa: CASSYGQDHAGTNEKLFF; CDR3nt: TGCGCCAGCAGCTACGGACAGGACCACGCGGGGACTAATGAAAAACTGTTTTTT
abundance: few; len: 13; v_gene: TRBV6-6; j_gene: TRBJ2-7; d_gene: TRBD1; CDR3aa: CASGGQATYEQYF; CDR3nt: TGTGCCAGTGGGGGACAGGCAACCTACGAGCAGTACTTC
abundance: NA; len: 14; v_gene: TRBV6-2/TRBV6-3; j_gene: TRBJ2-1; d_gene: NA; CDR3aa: CASGVDWSYNEQFF; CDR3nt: TGTGCCAGCGGGGTTGATTGGTCCTACAATGAGCAGTTCTTC
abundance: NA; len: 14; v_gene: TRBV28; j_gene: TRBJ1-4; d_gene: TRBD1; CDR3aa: CASSLPGGPEKLFF; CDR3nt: TGTGCCAGCAGTTTACCAGGGGGCCCTGAAAAACTGTTTTTT
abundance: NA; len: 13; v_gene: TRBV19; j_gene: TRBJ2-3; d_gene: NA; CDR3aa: CASSIRGLDTQYF; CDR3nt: TGTGCCAGTAGTATTCGCGGATTGGATACGCAGTATTTT
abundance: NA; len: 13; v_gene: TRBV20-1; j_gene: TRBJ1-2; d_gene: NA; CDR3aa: CSAVVGRSVGYTF; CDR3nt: TGCAGTGCTGTCGTGGGGAGATCTGTGGGCTACACCTTC
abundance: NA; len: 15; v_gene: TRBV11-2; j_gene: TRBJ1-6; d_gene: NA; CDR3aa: CASSLVGQRYSPLHF; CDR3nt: TGTGCCAGCAGCTTAGTCGGGCAGAGATATTCACCCCTCCACTTT
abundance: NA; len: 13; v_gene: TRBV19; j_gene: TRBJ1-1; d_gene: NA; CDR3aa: CASSILKNTEAFF; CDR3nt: TGTGCCAGTAGTATACTTAAGAACACTGAAGCTTTCTTT
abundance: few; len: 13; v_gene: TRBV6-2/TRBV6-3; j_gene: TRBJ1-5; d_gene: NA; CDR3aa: CASTLYSNQPQHF; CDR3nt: TGTGCCAGCACTCTTTATAGCAATCAGCCCCAGCATTTT
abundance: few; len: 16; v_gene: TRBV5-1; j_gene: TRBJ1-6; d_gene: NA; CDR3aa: CASSYRETRGDSPLHF; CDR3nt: TGCGCCAGCAGTTACAGGGAGACTAGAGGAGATTCACCCCTCCACTTT
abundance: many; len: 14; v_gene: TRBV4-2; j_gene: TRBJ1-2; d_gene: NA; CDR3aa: CASSQEGSNYGYTF; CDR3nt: TGTGCCAGCAGCCAAGAAGGGTCTAACTATGGCTACACCTTC
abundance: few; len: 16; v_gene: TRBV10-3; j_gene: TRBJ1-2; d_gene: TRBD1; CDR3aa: CAITSGQGASNYGYTF; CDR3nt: TGTGCCATCACCTCGGGACAGGGGGCTTCTAACTATGGCTACACCTTC
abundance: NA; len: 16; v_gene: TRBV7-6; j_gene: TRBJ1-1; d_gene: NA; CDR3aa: CASSPATEQMNTEAFF; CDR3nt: TGTGCCAGCAGCCCCGCGACAGAGCAAATGAACACTGAAGCTTTCTTT
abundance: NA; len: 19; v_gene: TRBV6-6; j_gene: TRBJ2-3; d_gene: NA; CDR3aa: CASSYRRAGLRRVTDTQYF; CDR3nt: TGTGCCAGCAGTTACAGAAGGGCAGGTTTACGTCGAGTCACAGATACGCAGTATTTT
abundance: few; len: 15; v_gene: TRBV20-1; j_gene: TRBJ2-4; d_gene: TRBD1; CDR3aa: CSARPPGGGKNIQYF; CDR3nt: TGCAGTGCAAGACCGCCAGGGGGTGGCAAAAACATTCAGTACTTC
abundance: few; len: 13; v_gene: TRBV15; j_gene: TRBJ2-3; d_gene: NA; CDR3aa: CATSYRATDTQYF; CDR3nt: TGTGCCACCAGCTATCGGGCCACAGATACGCAGTATTTT
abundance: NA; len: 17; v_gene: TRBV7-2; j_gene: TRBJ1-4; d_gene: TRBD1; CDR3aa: CASSFPTGMSTNEKLFF; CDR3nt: TGTGCCAGCAGCTTTCCGACAGGGATGTCTACTAATGAAAAACTGTTTTTT
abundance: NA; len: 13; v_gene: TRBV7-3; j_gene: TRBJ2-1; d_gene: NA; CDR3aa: CASSAGTYNEQFF; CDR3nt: TGTGCCAGCAGCGCCGGGACCTACAATGAGCAGTTCTTC